The source of this T cell receptor beta chain is a study of Ad26.COV2.S vaccination and SARS-CoV-2 variants. Study overall: The donor belonged to the COV1001 Ad26.COV2.S trial arm. Study findings and constraints: Vaccine recipients had higher spike-specific TCR breadth than placebo recipients.

Sequencing was performed with immunoSEQ multiplex PCR; in TCRdb, only in-frame clones are kept and a portion is missing. This table has about 350,000 clones, about 88% appearing once. V lost 3 bases and J 2 bases, leaving 1 base between the germline ends. Looked up from germline, CDR1 is SGHAT and CDR2 is FQNNGV. The CDR3 has 11 residues. In the case of this clone: The antigen remains unidentified. Other DNA sequences from this sample encode an identical CDR3 as well.

Sample treatment: roughly 18 received Ad26.COV2.S at low or high dose, single or two shots; roughly five received placebo; per-sample allocation not given. The samples were gathered on day 63 after the first injection of vaccine or placebo. This receptor was taken from a person aged 18-65 years who received the Ad26.COV2.S COVID-19 vaccine or a placebo. The source was peripheral blood, collected in a trial of Ad26.COV2.S vaccine versus placebo. The chain uses TRBV11-2 and TRBJ2-5, with D unclear. Here the CDR3 reads CASSLQETQYF. Here the CDR3 DNA reads TGTGCCAGCAGCTTGCAAGAGACCCAGTACTTC. The entire variable domain, with the rest obtained from reference TRBV11-2 and TRBJ2-5, is as follows: EAGVAQSPRYKIIEKRQSVAFWCNPISGHATLYWYQQILGQGPKLLIQFQNNGVVDDSQLPKDRFSAERLKGVDSTLKIQPAKLEDSAVYLCASSLQETQYFGPGTRLLVL.